This T cell receptor beta chain was profiled in a study of cytomegalovirus exposure and HLA in healthy donors. As for the study in general: Early released data had about 85 million unique TCRs, all coming from HLA-typed donors. Overall study findings and caveats: TCR beta V- and J-gene trimming, according to a later analysis, was linked to a missense DCLRE1C variant.

The PCR was carried out with 60 Vbeta primers and 13 Jbeta primers. The assay was immunoSEQ multiplex PCR, and TCRdb's table has in-frame clones only and misses some. Counted here are under 250,000 clones, about 85% occurring once; the ten biggest clones make up roughly 10%. CDR3 length: 16 amino acids. Trimming at V came to 0 bases and at J to 6 bases, leaving 9 bases not matched to a gene. Germline-derived CDR1 and CDR2 are MNHEY and SVGAGI. Concerning this clone itself: Its antigen is not known.

The clonotype was recovered from a woman between 50 and 59 years old in good health and CMV-seropositive. The J gene is TRBJ2-7, the V gene TRBV6-5; 9 bases agree with TRBD2. The specimen sequenced was PBMCs. The CDR3 sequence is CASSYSTGGLAFEQYF. CDR3 in DNA: TGTGCCAGCAGTTACTCGACCGGAGGACTAGCGTTCGAGCAGTACTTC.